This TCR beta chain was sequenced during a study of cytomegalovirus exposure and HLA in healthy donors. The wider study: Earlier sequencing of some 170 million T cells yielded 95 million to 120 million unique TCR beta sequences.

Vbeta (60) and Jbeta (13) primers were used in the PCR. Data came from immunoSEQ multiplex PCR; TCRdb stores just in-frame clones and leaves some out. The sample consists of just over 150,000 clones, 65% to 90% of them appearing once. Study-wide results and limits: An ancestry cluster, one associated with Asian ancestry, reportedly showed fewer N-insertions than the approximately 700-donor mean in a later analysis.

Concerning this clone itself: Its specificity is not known.

CDR3 size: 15 residues. Germline-derived CDR1 and CDR2 are SGHRS and YFSETQ. V lost 4 bases and J lost 6; bases outside the gene matches: 13. The clonotype was recovered from a woman aged 50 to 65 in good health and CMV-seropositive. The sequenced sample consisted of PBMCs. The chain couples TRBV5-1 to TRBJ2-7, with 7 bases lining up with TRBD1. CDR3 DNA sequence: TGCGCCAGCAGCCAAGGGGGACAGCCCTTTAGCGAGCAGTACTTC. Translated, it gives CASSQGGQPFSEQYF. The full variable domain, with the rest looked up from reference TRBV5-1 and TRBJ2-7, is KAGVTQTPRYLIKTRGQQVTLSCSPISGHRSVSWYQQTPGQGLQFLFEYFSETQRNKGNFPGRFSGRQFSNSRSEMNVSTLELGDSALYLCASSQGGQPFSEQYFGPGTRLTVT.